This T cell receptor (beta chain) was recorded in a study of T cell repertoires in cytomegalovirus infection. Whole-study context: An indication of both CMV infection and matching HLA type came from public TCR beta signatures.

A word on this clonotype: The antigen is undetermined.

TCRdb passed the reads through MiXCR, listing each CDR3 protein once. Among approximately 500,000 distinct CDR3 sequences listed, about 26% were seen once. Study conclusions and caveats: It was HLA-C-restricted CMV-specific TCR beta clonotypes that dominated the response ex vivo. Summed public TCR beta family frequency identified CMV carriers bearing the relevant HLA.

The CDR3 covers 14 residues. V gave up 4 bases and J gave up 3 bases, with 11 bases separating them. Germline values: CDR1 LGHNA, CDR2 YSLEER. This chain joins TRBV4-3 and TRBJ2-3, with no clear D. The sequence was collected from a human donor in good health (CMV status not recorded). Some clones in this sample may be carry-over from other donors' samples. Sequencing was performed on PBMCs. The CDR3 loop reads CASSRILETDTQYF. The CDR3 DNA follows: TGCGCCAGCAGCCGAATCCTTGAAACAGATACGCAGTATTTT.